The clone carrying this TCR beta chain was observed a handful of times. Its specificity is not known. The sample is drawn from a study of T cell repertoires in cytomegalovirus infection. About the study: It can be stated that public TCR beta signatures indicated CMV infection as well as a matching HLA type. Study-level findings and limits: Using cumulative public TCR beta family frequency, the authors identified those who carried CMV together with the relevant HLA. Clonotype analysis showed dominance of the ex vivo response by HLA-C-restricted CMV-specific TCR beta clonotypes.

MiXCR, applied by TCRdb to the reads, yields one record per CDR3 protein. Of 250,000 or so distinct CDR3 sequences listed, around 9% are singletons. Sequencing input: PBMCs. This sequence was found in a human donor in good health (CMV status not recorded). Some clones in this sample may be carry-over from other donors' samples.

CDR3 nucleotide sequence: TGCAGCGTTTTGGGCAGGGGAGAGGAGGAGCAGTACTTC. Translated, it gives CSVLGRGEEEQYF. The chain joins TRBV29-1 to TRBJ2-7, with a tentative D call TRBD1 (6 bases). V lost 5 bases, J lost 7 bases, and 18 bases lay in between. Germline V gene lookup returns CDR1 SQVTM and CDR2 ANQGSEA. This CDR3 region has 13 residues.